Listed below are T cell receptor beta chains from one sample, sequenced in a study of persistence of HIV-infected CD4 T cells. No antigen has been assigned to these receptors. The assay was immunoSEQ multiplex PCR, and TCRdb's table has in-frame clones only and misses some. Of some 8,000 clones listed, about 56% are singletons. The input for sequencing was CD4+ T cells sorted from PBMCs after approximately 19-hour stimulation, taken from a patient who received antiretroviral therapy. These TCRs come from an adult man with HIV who was CMV-seropositive. Both conserved end residues are part of each CDR3. D genes are given only for firm matches. The size of a clone is reported for some rows only, either as once, few or many, or as a class for expanded clones.

NA	NA	TRBV14	TRBJ1-6	TGTGCCAGCAACGAGCGCCTAAGGGGTTCACCCCTCCACTTT	CASNERLRGSPLHF
NA	NA	TRBV18	TRBJ2-6	TGTGCCAGCTCACCAATACCAGGGGCCAACGTCCTGACTTTC	CASSPIPGANVLTF
NA	few	TRBV19	TRBJ1-5	TGTGCCAGTAGTATAAGGGCCGGGGATGGCAATCAGCCCCAGCATTTT	CASSIRAGDGNQPQHF
NA	NA	TRBV25-1	TRBJ2-7	TGTGCCAGCAGAGGACGCCACGAGCAGTACTTC	CASRGRHEQYF
NA	NA	TRBV19	TRBJ1-2	TGTGCCAGTAGTCAGGGCAGGGGAATCTATGGCTACACCTTC	CASSQGRGIYGYTF
NA	NA	TRBV11-1	TRBJ1-2	TGTGCCAGCAGCCCGGGGGGGCGCGACTATGGCTACACCTTC	CASSPGGRDYGYTF
TRBD2	medium-sized	TRBV7-2	TRBJ2-4	TGTGCCAGCAGCTCGGAGGCGCGGGAGGTCATTCAGTACTTC	CASSSEAREVIQYF
NA	NA	TRBV7-2	TRBJ1-5	TGTGCCAGCAGCCCCGCCACAGGGAGCAATCAGCCCCAGCATTTT	CASSPATGSNQPQHF
TRBD1	few	TRBV19	TRBJ1-2	TGTGCCAGTAGTATAGATCTACAGACAGGGGGCCGCTATGGCTACACCTTC	CASSIDLQTGGRYGYTF
TRBD1	NA	TRBV19	TRBJ2-3	TGTGCCAGTAGTATGGGACAGGGGAATGCGCAGTATTTT	CASSMGQGNAQYF
NA	NA	TRBV11-1	TRBJ2-3	TGTGCCAGCAGCCTCGAAGGACCTAGCACAGATACGCAGTATTTT	CASSLEGPSTDTQYF
NA	NA	TRBV7-9	TRBJ1-6	TGTGCCAGCAGCTTCGGGGGGATTAATTCACCCCTCCACTTT	CASSFGGINSPLHF
NA	NA	TRBV7-7	TRBJ2-3	TGTGCTAGCAGCCCGGGGACGCCCTGGGGCACAGATACGCAGTATTTT	CASSPGTPWGTDTQYF
NA	once	TRBV12-3/TRBV12-4	TRBJ2-5	TGTGCCAGCAGTCTAAGGGGAAAGACCCAGTACTTC	CASSLRGKTQYF
NA	few	TRBV19	TRBJ2-1	TGTGCCAGTAGTATAGATCACCCCAGCTCCTACAATGAGCAGTTCTTC	CASSIDHPSSYNEQFF
NA	once	TRBV2	TRBJ2-5	TGTGCCAGCATCCTGGGACGGTTCGAAGAGACCCAGTACTTC	CASILGRFEETQYF
TRBD1	few	TRBV5-1	TRBJ1-6	TGCGCCAGCAGCTTGGAGGGACAGAATAATTCACCCCTCCACTTT	CASSLEGQNNSPLHF
NA	NA	TRBV30	TRBJ2-4	TGTGCCTGGAGTCCTCAAAACATTCAGTACTTC	CAWSPQNIQYF
NA	few	TRBV11-1	TRBJ2-7	TGTGCCAGCAGCTTAGAACAGGGGGGGACCTACGAGCAGTACTTC	CASSLEQGGTYEQYF
TRBD1	NA	TRBV10-3	TRBJ2-7	TGTGCCATCAGCCTTACCGGGACAGGGGCGGACGAGCAGTACTTC	CAISLTGTGADEQYF
TRBD1	large	TRBV7-3	TRBJ2-3	TGTGCCAGCAGCCCGCGGACAGGCAGCACAGATACGCAGTATTTT	CASSPRTGSTDTQYF
TRBD1	NA	TRBV13	TRBJ2-7	TGTGCCAGCAGCCGGACAGGGCGCGAGCAGTACTTC	CASSRTGREQYF
NA	few	TRBV5-6	TRBJ1-3	TGTGCCAGCAGCTTCAAAACAGGGTCCGGAAACACCATATATTTT	CASSFKTGSGNTIYF
NA	once	TRBV18	TRBJ2-7	TGTGCCAGCTCACCAATCCGGGAGACCGCCGAGCAGTACTTC	CASSPIRETAEQYF
NA	medium-sized	TRBV6-1	TRBJ1-5	TGTGCCAGCAGTGAATACGGGGGCAGGGGCGCAAGTCAGCCCCAGCATTTT	CASSEYGGRGASQPQHF
NA	few	TRBV3-1/TRBV3-2	TRBJ1-2	TGTGCCAGCAGCCATTTACAAGGGGTTTCTGGCTACACCTTC	CASSHLQGVSGYTF
NA	NA	TRBV5-6	TRBJ1-1	TGTGCCAGCAGCTTAAAGAACACTGAAGCTTTCTTT	CASSLKNTEAFF
NA	few	TRBV5-6	TRBJ1-5	TGTGCCAGCAGCCGGACAGAGAGCAATCAGCCCCAGCATTTT	CASSRTESNQPQHF
NA	once	TRBV4-1	TRBJ2-7	TGCGCCAGCAGCCAGGTTACAATAGGGACCGAGCAGTACTTC	CASSQVTIGTEQYF
TRBD1	NA	TRBV30	TRBJ1-1	TGTGCTTTGGAGACAGGGGCTGACCGGGAAGCTTTCTTT	CALETGADREAFF
NA	NA	TRBV28	TRBJ1-5	TGTGCCAGCAGTTTCCTTACGCTCGGTCAGCCCCAGCATTTT	CASSFLTLGQPQHF
NA	few	TRBV4-3	TRBJ1-1	TGCGCCAGCAGCCAAATTTCAGGGCTTGCTGAAGCTTTCTTT	CASSQISGLAEAFF
NA	medium-sized	TRBV10-1	TRBJ1-1	TGCGCCAGCTCTACCACGGGCTGGTTAAGTGAAGCTTTCTTT	CASSTTGWLSEAFF
NA	NA	TRBV19	TRBJ1-3	TGTGCCAGTCGCCCCCAGGACTTCTCTGGAAACACCATATATTTT	CASRPQDFSGNTIYF
NA	few	TRBV7-9	TRBJ1-6	TGTGCCAGCAGCTTAGTAGCGAATTCACCCCTCCACTTT	CASSLVANSPLHF
NA	NA	TRBV5-1	TRBJ2-7	TGCGCCAGCAGCTCCCAGGGGCGCGGAACCTACTCGGACTACGAGCAGTACTTC	CASSSQGRGTYSDYEQYF
TRBD1	NA	TRBV3-1/TRBV3-2	TRBJ2-6	TGTGCCAGCAGCCTTTTCGGGACAGGGGCTGGGGCCAACGTCCTGACTTTC	CASSLFGTGAGANVLTF
NA	NA	TRBV5-1	TRBJ1-5	TGCGCCAGCAGCACCGAAGGGGGACGTCAGCCCCAGCATTTT	CASSTEGGRQPQHF
NA	NA	TRBV2	TRBJ2-3	TGTGCCAACAGGGAGCGGGACCCCACAGATACGCAGTATTTT	CANRERDPTDTQYF
NA	NA	TRBV2	TRBJ1-1	TGTGCCAGCACACCGGACCGGCGGACTGAAGCTTTCTTT	CASTPDRRTEAFF
NA	NA	TRBV30	TRBJ2-5	TGTGCCTGGAATCTCTACCACCAAGAGACCCAGTACTTC	CAWNLYHQETQYF
NA	few	TRBV18	TRBJ1-2	TGTGCCAGCTCACCTGCCGGCGCGGGGTATGGCTACACCTTC	CASSPAGAGYGYTF
NA	once	TRBV6-1	TRBJ1-5	TGTGCCAGCAGTGAAGGCGCCAGGATCAATCAGCCCCAGCATTTT	CASSEGARINQPQHF
NA	NA	TRBV5-1	TRBJ2-5	TGCGCCAGCAGCTTGGCCGAGGCCCAGTACTTC	CASSLAEAQYF
TRBD1	NA	TRBV19	TRBJ1-2	TGTGCCAGTAGTATAGATCTTCAGACAGGGAAGGTCAATGGCTACACCTTC	CASSIDLQTGKVNGYTF
TRBD1	NA	TRBV7-9	TRBJ1-2	TGTGCCAGCAGCTTAGGGGGGACAGGGGCGGGTGGCTACACCTTC	CASSLGGTGAGGYTF